This is a list of T cell receptor beta chains from one sample in a study of shared clonotypes between healthy human individuals. The assay was immunoSEQ multiplex PCR, and TCRdb's table has in-frame clones only and misses some. The profile covers around 2,000,000 clones, with approximately 94% appearing a single time and about 1.1% taken by the ten largest. The material sequenced was naive CD8+ T cells sorted from blood. The receptors here all came from a young man in good health. Both conserved end residues are part of each CDR3. Fields, in order: J gene, CDR3 length, V gene, clone size, D gene, CDR3 DNA, CDR3 protein. The D gene is left open where the match is weak. Rows give clone size only sometimes, using once, few, many, or a class for an expanded clone.

>TRBJ1-3|16|TRBV6-1|-|-
TGTGCCAGCAGTGAAGCGCCAGGGAACTCTGGAAACACCATATATTTT
CASSEAPGNSGNTIYF
>TRBJ2-1|15|TRBV9|-|-
TGTGCCAGCAGCGTAGTACTAGGAGAGTACAATGAGCAGTTCTTC
CASSVVLGEYNEQFF
>TRBJ1-5|15|TRBV6-5|once|TRBD1
TGTGCCAGCAGTTCTGGACAGGGGGCCTATCAGCCCCAGCATTTT
CASSSGQGAYQPQHF
>TRBJ2-6|15|TRBV28|-|TRBD2
TGTGCTGTAAGCGGGGAGGGCCCTGGGGCCAACGTCCTGACTTTC
CAVSGEGPGANVLTF
>TRBJ2-7|11|TRBV29-1|-|TRBD1
TGCAGCATTGGGGACAGCTACGAGCAGTACTTC
CSIGDSYEQYF
>TRBJ1-1|10|TRBV20-1|-|-
TGCAGTGCTAGGAACTCTGAAGCTTTCTTT
CSARNSEAFF
>TRBJ2-7|13|TRBV4-1|-|-
TGCGCCAGCAGCCAACAGGGAAACTACGAGCAGTACTTC
CASSQQGNYEQYF
>TRBJ1-1|17|TRBV28|-|-
TGTGCCAGCAGTTTAACCGGACTAACGCAGGGGTACACTGAAGCTTTCTTT
CASSLTGLTQGYTEAFF
>TRBJ2-2|15|TRBV30|-|TRBD1
TGTGCCTGGAGTCCCGGGACAGCGAATACCGGGGAGCTGTTTTTT
CAWSPGTANTGELFF
>TRBJ2-1|17|TRBV7-9|-|TRBD2
TGTGCCAGCAGCCCTGAGCCCGGACTAGCGGGAGAGAATGAGCAGTTCTTC
CASSPEPGLAGENEQFF
>TRBJ2-5|13|TRBV5-1|-|-
TGCGCCAGCCGACTCTGGGGGCAAGAGACCCAGTACTTC
CASRLWGQETQYF
>TRBJ2-3|13|TRBV7-9|-|TRBD1
TGTGCCAGCAGCTGGGACAGATCAGATACGCAGTATTTT
CASSWDRSDTQYF
>TRBJ1-2|15|TRBV27|once|TRBD1
TGTGCCAGCAGTTTAATCGGGACAGGGGACTATGGCTACACCTTC
CASSLIGTGDYGYTF
>TRBJ2-6|14|TRBV27|-|-
TGTGCCAGCAGTTGGGGCTCTGGGGCCAACGTCCTGACTTTC
CASSWGSGANVLTF
>TRBJ2-3|14|TRBV7-4|-|-
TGTGCCAGCAGCCCCCACTGGAGCACAGATACGCAGTATTTT
CASSPHWSTDTQYF
>TRBJ2-1|13|TRBV19|-|-
TGTGCCAGTAGTCCTCCTATGGGCAATGAGCAGTTCTTC
CASSPPMGNEQFF
>TRBJ2-1|13|TRBV6-5|-|-
TGTGCCAGCAGCCCTCTAGGCTACAATGAGCAGTTCTTC
CASSPLGYNEQFF
>TRBJ2-7|15|TRBV5-4|few|TRBD1
TGTGCCAGCAGCCAAATCGGACAGGACTCCTACGAGCAGTACTTC
CASSQIGQDSYEQYF
>TRBJ1-4|15|TRBV4-1|-|-
TGCGCCAGCAGCCAAGGTATCAGGGGCGAAGGGGAACTGTTTTTT
CASSQGIRGEGELFF
>TRBJ1-1|12|TRBV2|-|-
TGTGCCAGCAGTGATTACAGGGAAGAAGCTTTCTTT
CASSDYREEAFF
>TRBJ2-5|15|TRBV27|-|TRBD2
TGTGCCAGCTCCCTCAGTGCGGGAGTAGTAGAGACCCAGTACTTC
CASSLSAGVVETQYF
>TRBJ2-7|16|TRBV4-1|-|-
TGCGCCAGCAGCCAAGGCCGACAGACCTACTCCTACGAGCAGTACTTC
CASSQGRQTYSYEQYF
>TRBJ2-7|14|TRBV6-5|-|-
TGTGCCAGCAGTTACTCGAGTGGCGGGTACGAGCAGTACTTC
CASSYSSGGYEQYF
>TRBJ2-2|15|TRBV6-5|-|-
TGTGCCAGCAGTTACGGGCTAGTTAACACCGGGGAGCTGTTTTTT
CASSYGLVNTGELFF
>TRBJ2-5|17|TRBV9|-|-
TGTGCCAGCAGCGTAGCTACAGGTCGAGGGAACCAAGAGACCCAGTACTTC
CASSVATGRGNQETQYF
>TRBJ1-5|15|TRBV4-1|-|-
TGCGCCAGCAGCCAAGAATTCCGGGGGCTCCTGCCCCAGCATTTT
CASSQEFRGLLPQHF
>TRBJ2-5|17|TRBV5-1|-|TRBD2
TGCGCCAGCAGCTTCGCGGGTAGGGAGGGCCTGTGGGAGACCCAGTACTTC
CASSFAGREGLWETQYF
>TRBJ1-1|14|TRBV28|-|-
TGTGCCAGCAGTTTATTGGGAGAGAACACTGAAGCTTTCTTT
CASSLLGENTEAFF
>TRBJ2-7|13|TRBV6-1|-|-
TGTGCCAGCAGTGAGGGCTCTCTCTACGAGCAGTACTTC
CASSEGSLYEQYF
>TRBJ1-6|17|TRBV27|-|TRBD1
TGTGCCAGCAGTTCGCGTCAGGGGGCCGAGTACCGGTCACCCCTCCACTTT
CASSSRQGAEYRSPLHF
>TRBJ2-2|18|TRBV4-3|once|TRBD1
TGCGCCAGCAGCCAAGGGCTCGGCGGGCAGGGGGCTACCGGGGAGCTGTTTTTT
CASSQGLGGQGATGELFF
>TRBJ1-2|13|TRBV27|-|-
TGTGCCAGCAGTCCCATTGGGGGGGATGGCTACACCTTC
CASSPIGGDGYTF
>TRBJ2-7|14|TRBV6-1|once|-
TGTGCCAGCAGTGAAGCAGGCAGCTCCTACGAGCAGTACTTC
CASSEAGSSYEQYF
>TRBJ2-7|15|TRBV9|-|TRBD1
TGTGCCAGCAGCGTAGGGGACAGGCAACCCTACGAGCAGTACTTC
CASSVGDRQPYEQYF
>TRBJ1-5|14|TRBV27|-|-
TGTGCCAGCAGTAATAGAGAGAGCAATCAGCCCCAGCATTTT
CASSNRESNQPQHF
>TRBJ2-3|15|TRBV10-2|-|TRBD1
TGCGCCAGCAGCGGGCTTCGACAGGGGACAGATACGCAGTATTTT
CASSGLRQGTDTQYF
>TRBJ2-3|16|TRBV27|-|TRBD2
TGTGCCAGCAGTTACACTAGCGGGACACCGACAGATACGCAGTATTTT
CASSYTSGTPTDTQYF
>TRBJ1-2|13|TRBV7-3|-|-
TGTGCCAGCAGCTTAACGGGGGATGTTGCCTACACCTTC
CASSLTGDVAYTF
>TRBJ1-1|15|TRBV6-1|-|-
TGTGCCAGCAGTGAATTGGGGGTAATGAACACTGAAGCTTTCTTT
CASSELGVMNTEAFF
>TRBJ2-7|15|TRBV29-1|-|-
TGCAGCGTTGAAGAAGTCGGAGCGGGCCCCTACGAGCAGTACTTC
CSVEEVGAGPYEQYF
>TRBJ2-7|17|TRBV7-9|-|-
TGTGCCAGCAGCTTAGAATCGAACATTCAGGCGGCATCAGGGCAGTACTTC
CASSLESNIQAASGQYF
>TRBJ2-7|16|TRBV7-6|-|-
TGTGCCAGCAGCTTAGCGAGCAGGGAAGGCTCCTACGAGCAGTACTTC
CASSLASREGSYEQYF
>TRBJ1-2|15|TRBV2|-|-
TGTGCCAGCAGTGACCCCCAGATATCTAACTATGGCTACACCTTC
CASSDPQISNYGYTF
>TRBJ2-1|16|TRBV7-6|-|-
TGTGCCAGCAGCCCCATCACCAGCGGAGCATACAATGAGCAGTTCTTC
CASSPITSGAYNEQFF
>TRBJ2-7|13|TRBV5-4|-|-
TGTGCCAGCAGCTTCACAGTTTCCTACGAGCAGTACTTC
CASSFTVSYEQYF
>TRBJ1-1|14|TRBV6-5|-|-
TGTGCCAGCAGTTACAACAGTCTGAACACTGAAGCTTTCTTT
CASSYNSLNTEAFF
>TRBJ2-7|15|TRBV13|-|-
TGTGCCAGCAGCAGTACCCCAGAGGGGGCCTACGAGCAGTACTTC
CASSSTPEGAYEQYF
>TRBJ2-1|17|TRBV28|-|-
TGTGCCAGCAGAGAATCTTGGGTGGACTCACCCTACAATGAGCAGTTCTTC
CASRESWVDSPYNEQFF
>TRBJ2-7|16|TRBV7-2|-|TRBD2
TGTGCCAGCAGCGGCTGGACTAGCGGGATTGGCTACGAGCAGTACTTC
CASSGWTSGIGYEQYF
>TRBJ2-7|12|TRBV7-2|-|-
TGTGCCAGCAGCTTTAGGGCCTACGAGCAGTACTTC
CASSFRAYEQYF
>TRBJ2-7|14|TRBV12-5|-|-
TGTGCTAGTGGTTTGTCGGGATTCCCCTACGAGCAGTACTTC
CASGLSGFPYEQYF